The entry below describes one T cell receptor beta chain. What it binds is not known. The protocol was immunoSEQ multiplex PCR, while the TCRdb copy is restricted to in-frame clones and leaves out a portion. The table lists over 140,000 clones, around 93% of them singletons. The germline CDR1 and CDR2 sequences are SGHDT and YYEEEE. The CDR3 runs 13 residues. Trimming cost V 5 bases and J 5 bases, with 13 bases left between them. This sample is drawn from a study of T cell responses to AZD1222 COVID-19 vaccine. Broader study findings: Spike-specific TCR breadth and depth rose after two AZD1222 doses. Donor demographics were predominantly white British with a female majority; clonal diversity may be underestimated. Repertoires were collected only later (after the peak T cell response had occurred).

Sequenced here: peripheral blood, sampled 28 days after the second AZD1222 dose. V and J are TRBV5-6 and TRBJ1-2, with D uncertain. The TCR sequence derives from an adult who received the AZD1222 COVID-19 vaccine. The CDR3 region has the DNA TGTGCCAGCAGTCCCCCTGGATTTTATGGCTACACCTTC. Amino acids: CASSPPGFYGYTF.